The clone carrying this T cell receptor (beta chain) has only a few counts. Whoever was chosen for sequencing had shown CD8+CD57+ cell expansion by flow cytometry. V lost 5 bases and J lost 3, with 4 bases in between. The germline V gene has CDR1 SEHNR and CDR2 FQNEAQ (reference sequence). The length of the CDR3 is 11 residues. This entry belongs to a study of CD8+CD57+ T cells in acquired aplastic anemia. Genomic DNA, serving as template, underwent TCR beta VDJ and CDR3 profiling. MiXCR, applied by TCRdb to the reads, yields one record per CDR3 protein. The repertoire holds some 170,000 distinct CDR3 sequences, with around half as singletons.

This TCR came from a human donor with aplastic anemia. The sequencing sample was made of sorted CD4+, CD8+, or CD8+CD57+ T cells (not recorded which) from PBMCs. This chain joins TRBV7-9 and TRBJ2-5; no definite D call. CDR3 region: CASSGEETQYF. The CDR3, as DNA: TGTGCCAGCAGCGGTGAAGAGACCCAGTACTTC.